This T cell receptor (beta chain) was captured in a study of human T cells and chemical hapten exposure. There are a few counts of this clonotype. Separate cDNA molecules received unique molecular identifiers, which the library attached to them. MiXCR, applied by TCRdb to the RACE reads, yields one record per CDR3 protein. The sample yields roughly 120,000 distinct CDR3 sequences, approximately 8.8% seen once. Regarding time point: patch test 2, 6 weeks after DPC sensitization. The treatment was: therapeutic diphenylcyclopropenone sensitization with weekly scalp DPC. This CDR3 has 14 residues. V lost 6 bases to trimming and J lost 2 bases, with 12 bases between them. CDR1 MNHEY and CDR2 SVGAGI come from the germline V gene.

The J gene is TRBJ2-3, the V gene TRBV6-5, with D possibly called TRBD1 or TRBD2 (5 bases each). Sequencing was performed on whole blood, taken in connection with sensitization to the hapten diphenylcyclopropenone (DPC). This receptor was identified in a woman in her thirties or forties with alopecia areata. Some clones in this sample may be carry-over from other donors' samples. In nucleotides, the CDR3 is TGTGCCAGCAGGAGGGACCGCCTCACAGATACGCAGTATTTT. Residues: CASRRDRLTDTQYF.